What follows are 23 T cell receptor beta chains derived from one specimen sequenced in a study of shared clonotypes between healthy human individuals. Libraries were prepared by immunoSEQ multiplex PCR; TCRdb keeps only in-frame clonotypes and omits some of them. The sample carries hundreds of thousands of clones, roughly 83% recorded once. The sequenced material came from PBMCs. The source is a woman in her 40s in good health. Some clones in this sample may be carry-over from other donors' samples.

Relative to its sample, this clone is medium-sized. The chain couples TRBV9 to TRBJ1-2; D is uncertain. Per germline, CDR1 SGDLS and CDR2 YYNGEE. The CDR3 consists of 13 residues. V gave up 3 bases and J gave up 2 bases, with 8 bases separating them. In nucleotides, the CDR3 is TGTGCCAGCAGCGCTTCTAAAAACTATGGCTACACCTTC. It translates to CASSASKNYGYTF.

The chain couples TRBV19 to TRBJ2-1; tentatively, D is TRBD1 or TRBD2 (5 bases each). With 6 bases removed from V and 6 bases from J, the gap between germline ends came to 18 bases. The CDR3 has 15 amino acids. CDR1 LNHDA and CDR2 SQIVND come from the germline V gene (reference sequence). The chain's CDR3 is CASSWGAGSGNEQFF. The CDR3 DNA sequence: TGTGCCAGTAGCTGGGGAGCAGGGTCGGGCAATGAGCAGTTCTTC.

CDR3: CASSPTALYGYTF. For the CDR3, the DNA is TGTGCCAGTAGTCCGACAGCCCTCTATGGCTACACCTTC. The rearrangement joins TRBV19 to TRBJ1-2, with TRBD1 as a possible D gene (5 bases). Germline V gene data show CDR1 as LNHDA and CDR2 as SQIVND (reference sequence). V was pared by 5 bases and J by 4 bases, with 11 bases between. There are 13 residues in the CDR3.

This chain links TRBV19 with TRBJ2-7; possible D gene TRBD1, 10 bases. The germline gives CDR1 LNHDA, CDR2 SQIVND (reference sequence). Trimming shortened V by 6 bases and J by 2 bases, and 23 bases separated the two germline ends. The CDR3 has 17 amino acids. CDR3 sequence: CASSDDRGLAGTYEQYF. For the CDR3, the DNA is TGTGCCAGTAGCGACGACAGGGGGCTAGCGGGAACCTACGAGCAGTACTTC.

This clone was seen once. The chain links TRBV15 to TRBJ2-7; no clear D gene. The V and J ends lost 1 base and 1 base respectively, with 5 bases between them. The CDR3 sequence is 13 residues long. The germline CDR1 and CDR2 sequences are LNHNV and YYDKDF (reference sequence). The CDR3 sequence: CATSRAGSYEQYF. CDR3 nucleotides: TGTGCCACCAGCAGAGCCGGTTCCTACGAGCAGTACTTC.

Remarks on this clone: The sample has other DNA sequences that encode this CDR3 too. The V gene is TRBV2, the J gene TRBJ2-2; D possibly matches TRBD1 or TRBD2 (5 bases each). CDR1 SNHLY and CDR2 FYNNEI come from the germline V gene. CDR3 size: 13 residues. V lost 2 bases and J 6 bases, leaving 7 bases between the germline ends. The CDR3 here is CASSELGAGELFF. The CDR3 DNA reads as TGTGCCAGCAGTGAACTGGGGGCCGGGGAGCTGTTTTTT.

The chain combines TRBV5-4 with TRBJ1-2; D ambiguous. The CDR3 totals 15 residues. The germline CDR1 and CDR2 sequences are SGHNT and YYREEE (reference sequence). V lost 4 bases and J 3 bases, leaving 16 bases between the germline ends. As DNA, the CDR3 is TGTGCCAGCAGCCCCCCGGGCCCTCTCCACTATGGCTACACCTTC. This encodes CASSPPGPLHYGYTF.

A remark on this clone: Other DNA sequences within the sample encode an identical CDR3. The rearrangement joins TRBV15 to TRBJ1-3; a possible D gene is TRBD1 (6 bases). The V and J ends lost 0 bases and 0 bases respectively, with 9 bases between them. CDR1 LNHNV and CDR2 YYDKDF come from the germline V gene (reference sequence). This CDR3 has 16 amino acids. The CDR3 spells CATSRDRGHSGNTIYF. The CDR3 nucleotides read TGTGCCACCAGCAGAGATCGGGGACACTCTGGAAACACCATATATTTT.

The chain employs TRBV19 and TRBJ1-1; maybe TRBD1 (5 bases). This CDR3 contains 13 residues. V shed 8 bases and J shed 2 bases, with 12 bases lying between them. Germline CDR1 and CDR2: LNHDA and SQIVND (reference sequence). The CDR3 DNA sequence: TGTGCCAGTGGGGAGGGGAGAAACACTGAAGCTTTCTTT. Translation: CASGEGRNTEAFF.

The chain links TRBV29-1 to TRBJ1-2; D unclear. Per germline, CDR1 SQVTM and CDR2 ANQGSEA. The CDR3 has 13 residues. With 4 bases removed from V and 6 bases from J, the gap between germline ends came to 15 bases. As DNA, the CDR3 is TGCAGCGTTGCGCAATTCTCTACGGATGGCTACACCTTC. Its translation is CSVAQFSTDGYTF.

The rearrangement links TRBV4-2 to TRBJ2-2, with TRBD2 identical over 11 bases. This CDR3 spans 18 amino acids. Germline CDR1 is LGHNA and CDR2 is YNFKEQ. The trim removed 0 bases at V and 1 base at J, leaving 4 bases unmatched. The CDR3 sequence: CASSQDSGTSGNTGELFF. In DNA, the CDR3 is TGTGCCAGCAGCCAAGATAGTGGGACTAGCGGGAACACCGGGGAGCTGTTTTTT.

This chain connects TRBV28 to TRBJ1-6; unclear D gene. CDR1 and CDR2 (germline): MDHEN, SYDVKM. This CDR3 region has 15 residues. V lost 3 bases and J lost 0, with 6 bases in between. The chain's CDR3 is CASSFLSSYNSPLHF. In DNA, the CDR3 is TGTGCCAGCAGTTTCCTTAGCTCCTATAATTCACCCCTCCACTTT.

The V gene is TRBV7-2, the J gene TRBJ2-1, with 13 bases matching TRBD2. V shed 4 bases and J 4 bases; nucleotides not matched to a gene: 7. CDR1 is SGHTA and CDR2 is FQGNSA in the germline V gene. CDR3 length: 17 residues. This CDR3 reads CASSSRLLAGGYNEQFF. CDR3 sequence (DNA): TGTGCCAGCAGCTCCAGACTACTAGCGGGGGGGTACAATGAGCAGTTCTTC.

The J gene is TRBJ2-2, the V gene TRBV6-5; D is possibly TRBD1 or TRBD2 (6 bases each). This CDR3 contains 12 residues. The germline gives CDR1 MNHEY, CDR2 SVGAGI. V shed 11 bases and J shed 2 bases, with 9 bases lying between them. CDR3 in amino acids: CAGGTNTGELFF. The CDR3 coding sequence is TGTGCCGGAGGGACAAACACCGGGGAGCTGTTTTTT.

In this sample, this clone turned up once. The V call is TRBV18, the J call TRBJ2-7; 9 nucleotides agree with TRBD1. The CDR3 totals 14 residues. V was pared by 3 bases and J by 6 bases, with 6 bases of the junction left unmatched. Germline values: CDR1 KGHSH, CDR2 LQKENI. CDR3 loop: CASSPTDRGSEQYF. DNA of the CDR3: TGTGCCAGCTCACCCACTGACAGGGGGAGCGAGCAGTACTTC.

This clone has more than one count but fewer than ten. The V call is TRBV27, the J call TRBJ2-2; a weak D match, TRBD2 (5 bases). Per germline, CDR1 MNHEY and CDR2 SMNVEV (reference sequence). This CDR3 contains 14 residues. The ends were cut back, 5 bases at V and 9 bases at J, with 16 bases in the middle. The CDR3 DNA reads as TGTGCCAGCAGTGGAAGCGGATCTCTCCGGGAGCTGTTTTTT. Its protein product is CASSGSGSLRELFF.

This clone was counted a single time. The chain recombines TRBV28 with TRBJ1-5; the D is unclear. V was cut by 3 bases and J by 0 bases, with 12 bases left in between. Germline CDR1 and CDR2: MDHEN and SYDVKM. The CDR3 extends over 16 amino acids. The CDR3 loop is CASSFFGGYSNQPQHF. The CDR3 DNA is TGTGCCAGCAGTTTCTTTGGCGGTTATAGCAATCAGCCCCAGCATTTT. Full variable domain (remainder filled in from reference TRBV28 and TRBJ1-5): DVKVTQSSRYLVKRTGEKVFLECVQDMDHENMFWYRQDPGLGLRLIYFSYDVKMKEKGDIPEGYSVSREKKERFSLILESASTNQTSMYLCASSFFGGYSNQPQHFGDGTRLSIL.

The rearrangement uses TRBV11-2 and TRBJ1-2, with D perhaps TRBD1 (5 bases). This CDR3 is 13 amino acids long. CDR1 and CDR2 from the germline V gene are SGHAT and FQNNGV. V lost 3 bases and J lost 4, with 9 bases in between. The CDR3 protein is CASSLAGRYGYTF. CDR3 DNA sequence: TGTGCCAGCAGCTTGGCAGGGCGCTATGGCTACACCTTC.

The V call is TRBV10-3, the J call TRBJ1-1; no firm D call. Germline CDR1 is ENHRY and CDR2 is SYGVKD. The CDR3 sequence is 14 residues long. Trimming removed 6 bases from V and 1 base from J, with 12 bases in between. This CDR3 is CAIRRSNENTEAFF. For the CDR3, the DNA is TGTGCCATCAGGAGGAGTAATGAGAACACTGAAGCTTTCTTT.

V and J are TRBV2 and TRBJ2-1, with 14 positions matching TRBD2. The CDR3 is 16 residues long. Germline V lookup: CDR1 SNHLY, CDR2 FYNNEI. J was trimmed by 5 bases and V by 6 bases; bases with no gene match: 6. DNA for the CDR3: TGTGCCAGCAGCCGACTAGCGGGAGGGCCCAACAATGAGCAGTTCTTC. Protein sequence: CASSRLAGGPNNEQFF.

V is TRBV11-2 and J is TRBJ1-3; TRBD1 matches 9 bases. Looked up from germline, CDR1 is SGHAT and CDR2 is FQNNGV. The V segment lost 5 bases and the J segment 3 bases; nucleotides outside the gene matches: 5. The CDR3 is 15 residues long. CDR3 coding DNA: TGTGCCAGCAGCAGGGACAGGGTTGGTGGAAACACCATATATTTT. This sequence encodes CASSRDRVGGNTIYF.

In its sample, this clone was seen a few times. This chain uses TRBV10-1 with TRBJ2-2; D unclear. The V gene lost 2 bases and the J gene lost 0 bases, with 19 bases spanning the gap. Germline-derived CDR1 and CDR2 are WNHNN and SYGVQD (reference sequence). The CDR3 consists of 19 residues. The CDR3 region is CASSERVGRSNTNTGELFF. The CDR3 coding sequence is TGCGCCAGCAGTGAGCGAGTCGGCCGATCAAACACGAACACCGGGGAGCTGTTTTTT.

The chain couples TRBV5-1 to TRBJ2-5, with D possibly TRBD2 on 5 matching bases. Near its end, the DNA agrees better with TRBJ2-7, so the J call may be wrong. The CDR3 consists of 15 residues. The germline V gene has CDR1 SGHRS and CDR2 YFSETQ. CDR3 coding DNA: TGCGCCAGCAGCTTGGGGTCGGGGTCCTCCTACGAGCAGTACTTC. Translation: CASSLGSGSSYEQYF.